The rows below give T cell receptor beta chains drawn from one sample of a study of CD8+ T cells in alopecia areata. Assay used: immunoSEQ multiplex PCR; TCRdb lists only in-frame clones, some missing. The table records around 180,000 clones, around three fifths of them present only once. This material consisted of CD4+ T cells sorted from blood, taken at week 24, from a patient treated with tofacitinib. Receptors originate from a human donor with alopecia areata. CDR3s include the opening cysteine and the closing phenylalanine or tryptophan. A D gene is named only where the DNA matches it firmly. Only part of the rows carry a size: once, few, many, or a class if the clone is expanded.

DNA: TGTGCCTGGAGCGCCGTTGGGGCTGCTGGGACCGAAGCTTTCTTT
CDR3: CAWSAVGAAGTEAFF
V: TRBV30
size: NA
D: NA
J: TRBJ1-1

DNA: TGCAGCGTTGTGGCACCTTCTAACTATGGCTACACCTTC
CDR3: CSVVAPSNYGYTF
V: TRBV29-1
size: NA
D: NA
J: TRBJ1-2

DNA: TGTGCCATCAGAGGGGATAGCTCCTATAATTCACCCCTCCACTTT
CDR3: CAIRGDSSYNSPLHF
V: TRBV10-3
size: NA
D: NA
J: TRBJ1-6

DNA: TGTGCCTGGAGTGTAGGTCCCGTCGCAGATACGCAGTATTTT
CDR3: CAWSVGPVADTQYF
V: TRBV30
size: NA
D: NA
J: TRBJ2-3

DNA: TGTGCCAGCAGTTGGAATCCGGGACTCAACACCGGGGAGCTGTTTTTT
CDR3: CASSWNPGLNTGELFF
V: TRBV6-5
size: few
D: NA
J: TRBJ2-2

DNA: TGTGCCAGTAGCCCCGTCGGATGGTCTGTTGTCGCCGGAGGGGAGCTGTTTTTT
CDR3: CASSPVGWSVVAGGELFF
V: TRBV19
size: few
D: NA
J: TRBJ2-2

DNA: TGTGCCAGCAGCTTAGTGGTTAGCGGGGGGCTGAAATACGAGCAGTACTTC
CDR3: CASSLVVSGGLKYEQYF
V: TRBV7-9
size: NA
D: TRBD2
J: TRBJ2-7

DNA: TGTGCCTGGAGTAGAAACACAGGGACGCATGGCTACACCTTC
CDR3: CAWSRNTGTHGYTF
V: TRBV30
size: NA
D: NA
J: TRBJ1-2

DNA: TGCGCCAGCAGCCAAGAGCCAGCGGGGGAGGGCATTCAGTACTTC
CDR3: CASSQEPAGEGIQYF
V: TRBV4-3
size: few
D: TRBD2
J: TRBJ2-4

DNA: TGTGCCAGCTCCTTCGACCGGGCCCCATATGGCTACACCTTC
CDR3: CASSFDRAPYGYTF
V: TRBV6-5
size: NA
D: NA
J: TRBJ1-2

DNA: TGTGCCTGGAGTGCCCGGGGCAATCAGCCCCAGCATTTT
CDR3: CAWSARGNQPQHF
V: TRBV30
size: NA
D: NA
J: TRBJ1-5